The clone carrying this T cell receptor beta chain was recorded many times. The antigen is unknown. The data were taken from a study of T cells in Graves' hyperthyroidism and ophthalmopathy. Study details: Before treatment of any kind, peripheral blood was taken at initial diagnosis. The study's findings and limits: The model made its ophthalmopathy prediction, and onset followed a median around 6.9 months later. Blood samples included most of the expanded thyroid clonotypes exceeding 0.001.

Regions amplified from RNA transcripts were the TCR beta CDR3 regions. HTBI primers were employed in a first-round RT-PCR of the TCR CDR3. TCRdb reprocessed the multiplex PCR reads with MiXCR, giving one entry per CDR3 protein. Of a few hundred thousand distinct CDR3 sequences in the sample, roughly 15% were seen once. The PBMCs had their origin in approximately 10 ml of fresh peripheral blood. The CDR3 length is 14 residues. The germline V gene encodes CDR1 DFQATT and CDR2 SNEGSKA (reference sequence). V trimming: 6 bases; J trimming: 9 bases; junction bases outside the gene matches: 15. V gene TRBV20-1 combines with J gene TRBJ1-2; 8 nucleotides line up with TRBD1. This receptor was obtained from a woman in her forties or fifties with Graves' hyperthyroidism that later progressed to Graves' ophthalmopathy. Sequencing input: blood. The CDR3 DNA is TGCAGTGCCCAGATAGGGGCAGGGGGCAACAGCTACACCTTC. Translating it yields CSAQIGAGGNSYTF.